The 29 T cell receptor beta chains reported below all come from one sample, sequenced in a study of T-cell reconstitution after alpha-beta-depleted transplantation in children. The authors prepared the TCRbeta library with unique molecular identifiers. TCRdb reprocessed the PCR reads with MiXCR, giving one entry per CDR3 protein. Of about 210,000 distinct CDR3 sequences in the sample, roughly 15% were seen once. Sequencing used PBMCs, mostly from graft donor cells, obtained 360 days after TCRalphabeta/CD19-depleted stem cell transplant. The receptors were gathered from a male patient aged 2-15 years who had a stem cell transplant for acute lymphoblastic leukemia, so the T cells may come from the graft donor.

This clonotype was counted many times. V is TRBV28 and J is TRBJ1-2, with no clear D. Looked up from germline, CDR1 is MDHEN and CDR2 is SYDVKM. This CDR3 comprises 13 residues. Trimming shortened V by 2 bases and J by 4 bases, and 8 bases separated the two germline ends. CDR3 nucleotides: TGTGCCAGCAGTTTAGTACGAAGCTATGGCTACACCTTC. Translation: CASSLVRSYGYTF.

The chain links TRBV29-1 to TRBJ2-2; weak D call: TRBD2 (6 bases). The CDR3 has 13 amino acids. CDR1 SQVTM and CDR2 ANQGSEA come from the germline V gene. The V end lost 1 base, the J end lost 8 bases, and 11 bases lay between the germline ends. CDR3 in amino acids: CSVEGDREGELFF. The CDR3 bases are TGCAGCGTTGAAGGTGACCGGGAGGGGGAGCTGTTTTTT.

This clonotype was counted ten times or more. The chain uses TRBV11-2 and TRBJ2-5; TRBD1 aligns across 8 bases. Germline assignment: CDR1 SGHAT and CDR2 FQNNGV. V shed 1 base, J shed 5 bases, and the junction held 3 bases outside the gene matches. The CDR3 loop spans 14 amino acids. The CDR3 region has the DNA TGTGCCAGCAGCTTAGCAGGGGGCGAGGAGACCCAGTACTTC. Residues: CASSLAGGEETQYF.

This chain connects TRBV5-1 to TRBJ2-5, with D perhaps TRBD2 (5 bases). V was clipped by 4 bases and J by 1 base, with 11 bases between them. CDR3 length equals 14 residues. Germline V CDR1 and CDR2: SGHRS, YFSETQ. The CDR3 spells CASSTAGLQETQYF. The CDR3 DNA is TGCGCCAGCAGCACCGCCGGACTCCAAGAGACCCAGTACTTC.

The chain couples TRBV6-1 to TRBJ2-1, with 9 nucleotides matching TRBD2. This CDR3 has 18 residues. Germline CDR1 is MNHNS and CDR2 is SASEGT. After removal of 4 bases from V and 4 bases from J, the junction contained 14 bases not matched to a gene. CDR3 bases: TGTGCCAGCAGTGGGGGCTTAGCGGGGGCTTTGAGATACAATGAGCAGTTCTTC. It is translated as CASSGGLAGALRYNEQFF.

V and J are TRBV12-3 or TRBV12-4 and TRBJ1-2; 7 bases agree with TRBD1. The CDR3 runs 15 residues. With V trimmed by 6 bases and J by 4 bases, 11 bases remained unmatched. The CDR3 DNA reads as TGTGCCAGCAGACAACACGGCGGGACAGCCTATGGCTACACCTTC. It codes for CASRQHGGTAYGYTF.

V is TRBV20-1 and J is TRBJ2-5; 8 bases match TRBD2. With V trimmed by 1 base and J by 5 bases, 15 bases remained unmatched. The germline V gene encodes CDR1 DFQATT and CDR2 SNEGSKA (reference sequence). The CDR3 is 17 residues long. Here the CDR3 reads CSARAVSASGSRETQYF. The CDR3 coding sequence is TGCAGTGCTAGAGCCGTAAGCGCGAGCGGGAGTAGGGAGACCCAGTACTTC.

This clonotype was observed a few times. The V call is TRBV4-2, the J call TRBJ1-1; 9 positions match TRBD1. Trimming removed 1 base from V and 11 bases from J; junction bases left unmatched: 14. Germline CDR1 is LGHNA and CDR2 is YNFKEQ. This CDR3 spans 16 amino acids. The DNA of the CDR3 is TGTGCCAGCAGCCAAGTTCGGACAGGGGCCAGACTTGGGGCTTTCTTT. Amino acids: CASSQVRTGARLGAFF.

This clonotype was observed many times. The chain combines TRBV20-1 with TRBJ2-3; no firm D call. Germline CDR1 DFQATT, CDR2 SNEGSKA (reference sequence). V lost 3 bases and J lost 2, with 3 bases in between. The CDR3 covers 11 residues. The CDR3 loop reads CSASFTDTQYF. In DNA, the CDR3 is TGCAGTGCTAGCTTCACAGATACGCAGTATTTT.

This clonotype was observed at least ten times. The chain combines TRBV6-1 with TRBJ1-1; 7 bases map to TRBD1. V shed 6 bases, J shed 6 bases, and the junction held 10 bases outside the gene matches. The CDR3 has 14 residues. Germline V lookup: CDR1 MNHNS, CDR2 SASEGT. This CDR3 reads CASRDQGGSAEAFF. The CDR3 nucleotides read TGTGCCAGCAGGGATCAGGGGGGTAGCGCTGAAGCTTTCTTT.

A remark on this clonotype: The junction differs from germline at one of its ends, possibly a read error. The chain recombines TRBV5-6 with TRBJ1-2; D is unresolved. CDR1 SGHDT and CDR2 YYEEEE come from the germline V gene. The CDR3 is 12 amino acids. CDR3 sequence (DNA): TGTGCCAGCAGCTTGACAGCCGGTGGCCACACCTTC. Protein: CASSLTAGGHTF.

Many counts were recorded for this clonotype. The gene calls are TRBV5-4 and TRBJ2-7; tentatively, D is TRBD2 (6 bases). This CDR3 region has 14 residues. Deletions cut 1 base from V and 0 bases from J, with 8 bases between. The V gene's germline CDR1 is SGHNT and CDR2 YYREEE (reference sequence). The CDR3 region has the DNA TGTGCCAGCAGCTTGTCGGGGGACTCCTACGAGCAGTACTTC. Its protein product is CASSLSGDSYEQYF.

The V call is TRBV5-1, the J call TRBJ2-3, with D perhaps assigned TRBD1 or TRBD2 (5 bases each). V was cut by 1 base and J by 4 bases, with 13 bases left in between. The germline V gene has CDR1 SGHRS and CDR2 YFSETQ. The CDR3 is 15 amino acids. The CDR3 bases are TGCGCCAGCAGCTTGCCGGGGCCGAGGTCAGATACGCAGTATTTT. This codes for CASSLPGPRSDTQYF.

This clonotype showed up just a few times. CDR3 DNA sequence: TGCGCCAGCAGCCAAGAGGAGAAGTCCCCAGATACGCAGTATTTT. This codes for CASSQEEKSPDTQYF. The rearrangement joins TRBV4-3 to TRBJ2-3; D is unresolved. Germline CDR1 and CDR2: LGHNA and YSLEER. The V gene lost 0 bases and the J gene lost 4 bases, with 11 bases spanning the gap. This CDR3 spans 15 amino acids.

This clonotype appeared once. V is TRBV4-1 and J is TRBJ2-1, with 7 bases aligning to TRBD1. V lost 2 bases, J lost 0 bases, and 19 bases stayed unmatched. The CDR3 loop spans 21 amino acids. CDR1 and CDR2 from the germline V gene are MGHRA and YSYEKL. DNA of the CDR3: TGCGCCAGCAGCCAACCTCAAAGAAAGGGGGCGCCTAATAGCTCCTACAATGAGCAGTTCTTC. It yields the protein CASSQPQRKGAPNSSYNEQFF.

This clonotype has only a few counts. This chain uses TRBV12-3 or TRBV12-4 with TRBJ1-5; the D gene is possibly TRBD1 (6 bases). The CDR3 runs to 16 residues. Trimming stripped 6 bases from V and 1 base from J, with 16 bases between. The CDR3, as DNA: TGTGCCAGCAGCCTGGGGACACCTGGAAGCAATCAGCCCCAGCATTTT. Encoded protein: CASSLGTPGSNQPQHF.

The gene calls are TRBV12-3 or TRBV12-4 and TRBJ2-5; 9 nucleotides match TRBD2. There are 14 residues in the CDR3. After removal of 5 bases from V and 4 bases from J, the junction contained 5 bases not matched to a gene. The CDR3 region is CASSRGGRGETQYF. The DNA for the CDR3 is TGTGCCAGCAGTAGAGGCGGGAGGGGAGAGACCCAGTACTTC.

This clonotype was recorded only once. Given a much more abundant clone one base away, this may be a read error. Because it lacks the conserved phenylalanine or tryptophan at the end, this CDR3 is likely a read error. V and J are TRBV7-6 and TRBJ2-1; 10 nucleotides agree with TRBD2. Losses at the gene ends were 1 base for V and 7 bases for J; bases not matched to a gene: 4. The germline gives CDR1 SGHVS, CDR2 FNYEAQ. The CDR3 covers 15 residues. The CDR3 sequence: CASSLELAGRNEQFV. CDR3 coding DNA: TGTGCCAGCAGCTTAGAACTAGCGGGGAGGAATGAGCAGTTCGTC.

The chain joins TRBV28 to TRBJ2-7, with 8 nucleotides matching TRBD2. The V gene end was trimmed by 1 base and the J gene end by 0 bases; junction bases not matched to a gene: 8. The CDR3 loop spans 17 amino acids. CDR1 MDHEN and CDR2 SYDVKM come from the germline V gene. The CDR3 bases are TGTGCCAGCAGTTTATACGGGGGACTAGTCTACTCCTACGAGCAGTACTTC. Protein sequence: CASSLYGGLVYSYEQYF. Complete variable domain (other parts from reference TRBV28 and TRBJ2-7): DVKVTQSSRYLVKRTGEKVFLECVQDMDHENMFWYRQDPGLGLRLIYFSYDVKMKEKGDIPEGYSVSREKKERFSLILESASTNQTSMYLCASSLYGGLVYSYEQYFGPGTRLTVT.

The V gene is TRBV7-2, the J gene TRBJ1-2; D gene unclear. This CDR3 has 15 residues. Germline-derived CDR1 and CDR2 are SGHTA and FQGNSA. V dropped 5 bases and J dropped 4 bases, with 17 bases sitting between them. The CDR3 spells CASSRGRSFVYGYTF. CDR3 coding DNA: TGTGCCAGCAGCCGTGGACGGTCTTTTGTCTATGGCTACACCTTC.

The V call is TRBV14, the J call TRBJ1-1; 9 nucleotides match TRBD1. The trim removed 1 base at V and 6 bases at J, leaving 3 bases unmatched. The CDR3 runs to 14 residues. CDR1 SGHDN and CDR2 FVKESK come from the germline V gene. The CDR3 DNA is TGTGCCAGCAGCCAAGCGACAGGGGGAGCTGAAGCTTTCTTT. Translating it yields CASSQATGGAEAFF.

This clonotype has more than one count but fewer than ten. The gene calls are TRBV30 and TRBJ2-1; D perhaps matches TRBD2 (6 bases). The CDR3 sequence is 15 residues long. V shed 6 bases and J shed 8 bases, with 23 bases lying between them. CDR1 is GTSNPN and CDR2 is SVGIG in the germline V gene (reference sequence). The CDR3 nucleotides are TGTGCCTGTGATGAGGCGGGGCCGCGATTGGATGAGCAGTTCTTC. It translates to CACDEAGPRLDEQFF.

This clonotype was found many times. The chain carries TRBV11-3 and TRBJ2-2, with 11 bases identical to TRBD2. CDR3 length: 18 amino acids. The V segment lost 3 bases and the J segment 0 bases; nucleotides outside the gene matches: 6. CDR1 and CDR2 (germline): SGHNT, YENEEA. CDR3: CASSFGLAGGPNTGELFF. As DNA, the CDR3 is TGTGCCAGCAGCTTTGGCCTAGCGGGGGGCCCGAACACCGGGGAGCTGTTTTTT.

The rearrangement uses TRBV4-3 and TRBJ1-5; TRBD1 agrees at 12 bases. After removal of 4 bases from V and 7 bases from J, the junction contained 5 bases not matched to a gene. Germline-derived CDR1 and CDR2 are LGHNA and YSLEER. This CDR3 region has 15 residues. Written as DNA, the CDR3 is TGCGCCAGCAGCCCTGGGACAGGGGGCAGGCAGCCCCAGCATTTT. Protein sequence: CASSPGTGGRQPQHF.

The CDR3 protein is CASSPQTGPNSPLHF. In DNA, the CDR3 is TGTGCCAGCAGTCCTCAGACAGGCCCTAATTCACCCCTCCACTTT. The genes are TRBV12-3 or TRBV12-4 and TRBJ1-6, with D possibly TRBD1 on 6 matching bases. The CDR3 contains 15 residues. V was trimmed by 5 bases and J by 6 bases, leaving 14 bases between them.

The chain employs TRBV5-1 and TRBJ2-3; TRBD2 agrees at 14 bases. Germline assignment: CDR1 SGHRS and CDR2 YFSETQ. This CDR3 region has 18 residues. V shed 4 bases and J 0 bases; nucleotides not matched to a gene: 7. CDR3 in amino acids: CASSLTSGGAWSTDTQYF. Written as DNA, the CDR3 is TGCGCCAGCAGCCTGACTAGCGGGGGGGCCTGGAGCACAGATACGCAGTATTTT.

The gene calls are TRBV7-2 and TRBJ1-2, with D unresolved. Germline V gives CDR1 SGHTA, CDR2 FQGNSA. The CDR3 consists of 13 residues. Trimming took 3 bases from V and 5 from J, leaving 10 bases between them. This CDR3 is CASSFNEDYGYTF. As DNA, the CDR3 is TGTGCCAGCAGCTTCAATGAGGATTATGGCTACACCTTC.

This clonotype has just a few counts. The chain uses TRBV4-1 and TRBJ2-2; no reliable D call. The V and J ends lost 0 bases and 2 bases respectively, with 10 bases between them. The CDR3 covers 16 residues. Germline CDR1 and CDR2: MGHRA and YSYEKL. In nucleotides, the CDR3 is TGCGCCAGCAGCCAAGAAAGGGCCGCTAACACCGGGGAGCTGTTTTTT. It yields the protein CASSQERAANTGELFF.

Only a few counts were recorded for this clonotype. The chain combines TRBV12-3 or TRBV12-4 with TRBJ1-5; 8 bases are shared with TRBD1. The V segment lost 7 bases and the J segment 7 bases; nucleotides outside the gene matches: 9. CDR3 size: 14 residues. The CDR3 loop reads CASTLDRGKQPQHF. The CDR3 nucleotides are TGTGCCAGCACCCTTGACAGGGGTAAACAGCCCCAGCATTTT.